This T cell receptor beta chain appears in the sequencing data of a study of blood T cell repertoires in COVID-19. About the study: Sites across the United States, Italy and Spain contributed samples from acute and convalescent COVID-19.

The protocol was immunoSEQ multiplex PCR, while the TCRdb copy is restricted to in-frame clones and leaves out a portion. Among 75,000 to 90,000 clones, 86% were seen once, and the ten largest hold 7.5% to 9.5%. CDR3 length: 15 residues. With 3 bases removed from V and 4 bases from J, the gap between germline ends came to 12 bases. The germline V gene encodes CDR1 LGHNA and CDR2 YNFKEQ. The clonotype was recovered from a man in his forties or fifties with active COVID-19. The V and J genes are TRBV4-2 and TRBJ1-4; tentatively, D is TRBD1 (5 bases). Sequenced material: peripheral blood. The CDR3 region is CASSQLGGVNEKLFF. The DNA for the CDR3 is TGTGCCAGCAGCCAGCTGGGGGGAGTTAATGAAAAACTGTTTTTT.